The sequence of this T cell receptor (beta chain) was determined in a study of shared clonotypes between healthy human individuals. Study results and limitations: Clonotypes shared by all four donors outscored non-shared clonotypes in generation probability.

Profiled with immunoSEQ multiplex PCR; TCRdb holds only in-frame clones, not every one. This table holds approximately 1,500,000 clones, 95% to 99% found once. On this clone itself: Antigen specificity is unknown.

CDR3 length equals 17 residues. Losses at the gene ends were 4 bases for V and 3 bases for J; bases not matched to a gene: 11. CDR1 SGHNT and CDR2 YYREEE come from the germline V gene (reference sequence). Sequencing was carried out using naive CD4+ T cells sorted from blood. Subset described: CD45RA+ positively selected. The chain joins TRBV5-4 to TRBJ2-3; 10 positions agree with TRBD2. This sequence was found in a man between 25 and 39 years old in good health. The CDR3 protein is CASSPPGSGRETDTQYF. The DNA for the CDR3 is TGTGCCAGCAGCCCGCCGGGAAGCGGGAGGGAGACAGATACGCAGTATTTT.